The 10 T cell receptor beta chains presented below share a single source sample, sequenced in a study of OX40 agonist ivuxolimab in advanced cancers. Assay used: immunoSEQ multiplex PCR; TCRdb lists only in-frame clones, some missing. The sample records some 71,000 clones, roughly 89% being singletons. Material: CD4+ or CD8+ T cells sorted from blood, obtained in a trial of the OX40 agonist ivuxolimab. Every receptor here comes from an adult with an advanced solid tumor such as melanoma, head and neck, liver or kidney cancer.

This rearrangement joins TRBV19 to TRBJ1-4, with 8 bases fitting TRBD1. From germline, CDR1 is LNHDA and CDR2 SQIVND (reference sequence). J gave up 6 bases and V 3 bases, and 3 bases lay outside the gene matches. The CDR3 totals 14 residues. The CDR3 DNA sequence: TGTGCCAGTAGTATTCTGGACAGGGATGAAAAACTGTTTTTT. Its translation: CASSILDRDEKLFF.

V and J are TRBV27 and TRBJ2-1; 9 nucleotides agree with TRBD1. The CDR3 spans 14 residues. The V gene's germline CDR1 is MNHEY and CDR2 SMNVEV (reference sequence). V trimming: 3 bases; J trimming: 6 bases; junction bases outside the gene matches: 3. This CDR3 reads CASSFQTGGNEQFF. CDR3 in DNA: TGTGCCAGCAGTTTCCAGACAGGGGGCAATGAGCAGTTCTTC.

V and J are TRBV6-1 and TRBJ2-2, with 9 bases fitting TRBD2. The V gene end was trimmed by 7 bases and the J gene end by 4 bases; junction bases not matched to a gene: 7. The CDR3 is 15 amino acids. CDR1 and CDR2 from the germline V gene are MNHNS and SASEGT. CDR3 amino acids: CASISDSGGTGELFF. CDR3 nucleotides: TGTGCCAGCATTTCGGATAGCGGGGGCACCGGGGAGCTGTTTTTT.

V gene TRBV25-1 combines with J gene TRBJ2-7; the match to TRBD1 covers 8 bases. In germline, CDR1 is MGHDK, CDR2 SYGVNS. The CDR3 has 15 residues. Trimming took 9 bases from V and 3 from J; bases not matched to a gene: 13. For the CDR3, the DNA is TGTGCCAGTCCATACGCGACAGGGGAGGACTACGAGCAGTACTTC. This sequence encodes CASPYATGEDYEQYF.

The gene calls are TRBV28 and TRBJ2-1, with 11 positions matching TRBD2. There are 14 residues in the CDR3. Trimming cost V 6 bases and J 10 bases; bases outside gene matches: 8. Germline V lookup: CDR1 MDHEN, CDR2 SYDVKM. The CDR3 DNA is TGTGCCAGCAGCCGGGGACTAGCGGTGGGGGAGCAGTTCTTC. It is translated as CASSRGLAVGEQFF.

The rearrangement links TRBV7-9 to TRBJ2-1, with D unclear. The CDR3 is 10 residues long. Trimming shortened V by 5 bases and J by 5 bases, and 1 base separated the two germline ends. The germline CDR1 and CDR2 sequences are SEHNR and FQNEAQ (reference sequence). This CDR3 is CASSHNEQFF. The CDR3 DNA reads as TGTGCCAGCAGCCACAATGAGCAGTTCTTC.

The chain joins TRBV30 to TRBJ2-3; possible D gene TRBD2, 5 bases. Germline V gene data show CDR1 as GTSNPN and CDR2 as SVGIG (reference sequence). V lost 3 bases and J 0 bases, leaving 10 bases between the germline ends. The CDR3 has 14 amino acids. CDR3 sequence reads: CAWSGLASTDTQYF. The CDR3 nucleotides are TGTGCCTGGAGCGGGCTAGCAAGCACAGATACGCAGTATTTT.

This CDR3 reads CASSRVAGYYEQYF. DNA for the CDR3: TGCGCCAGCAGCCGAGTCGCGGGGTACTACGAGCAGTACTTC. This chain links TRBV4-1 with TRBJ2-7; D may be TRBD2 (6 bases). The CDR3 covers 14 residues. Per germline, CDR1 MGHRA and CDR2 YSYEKL. V gave up 4 bases and J gave up 3 bases, with 13 bases separating them.

The rearrangement links TRBV7-2 to TRBJ2-5, with D uncertain. V was clipped by 1 base and J by 7 bases, with 7 bases between them. The CDR3 extends over 12 amino acids. Per germline, CDR1 SGHTA and CDR2 FQGNSA. The CDR3 here is CASSLERRTQYF. The CDR3 DNA reads TGTGCCAGCAGCTTAGAGCGAAGGACCCAGTACTTC.

The chain uses TRBV5-5 and TRBJ1-2; no clear D gene. Trimming stripped 3 bases from V and 3 bases from J, with 6 bases between. The germline gives CDR1 SGHKS, CDR2 YYEKEE (reference sequence). There are 12 residues in the CDR3. The CDR3: CASSSDHYGYTF. The DNA of the CDR3 is TGTGCCAGCAGCTCAGACCACTATGGCTACACCTTC.